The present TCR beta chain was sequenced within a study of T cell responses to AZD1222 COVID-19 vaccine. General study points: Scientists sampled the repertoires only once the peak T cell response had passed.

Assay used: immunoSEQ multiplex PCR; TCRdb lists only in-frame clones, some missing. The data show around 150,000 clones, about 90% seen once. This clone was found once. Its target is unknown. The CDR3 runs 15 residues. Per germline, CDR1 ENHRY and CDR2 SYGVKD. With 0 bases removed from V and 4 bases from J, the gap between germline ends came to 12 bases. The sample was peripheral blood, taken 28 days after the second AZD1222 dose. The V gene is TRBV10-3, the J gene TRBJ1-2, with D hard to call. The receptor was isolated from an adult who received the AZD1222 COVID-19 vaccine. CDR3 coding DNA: TGTGCCATCAGTGAGTCTTGGGAGTTGGGCTATGGCTACACCTTC. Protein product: CAISESWELGYGYTF.